This TCR beta chain was sequenced for a study of blood T cells in healthy people across ages. Together with a sample-barcoded 5' primer, a J-beta primer mix was included in a second PCR lasting 7 to 11 cycles. One entry per CDR3 protein, called by TCRdb with MiXCR from the 5' RACE reads. The sample consists of more than 800,000 distinct CDR3 sequences, under 45% of them appearing once. PBMCs, at least 7 million per sample, were isolated. This CDR3 is 16 amino acids long. Germline V CDR1 and CDR2: MDHEN, SYDVKM. Trimming took 8 bases from V and 1 from J, leaving 15 bases between them. The TCR comes from a woman aged 60 to 75 in good health. The chain has TRBV28 and TRBJ2-6, with D possibly TRBD1 on 6 matching bases. The specimen sequenced was blood. CDR3 nucleotides: TGTGCCAGCTTGAGACAGAGGGGGTCTGGGGCCAACGTCCTGACTTTC. This gives the protein CASLRQRGSGANVLTF.